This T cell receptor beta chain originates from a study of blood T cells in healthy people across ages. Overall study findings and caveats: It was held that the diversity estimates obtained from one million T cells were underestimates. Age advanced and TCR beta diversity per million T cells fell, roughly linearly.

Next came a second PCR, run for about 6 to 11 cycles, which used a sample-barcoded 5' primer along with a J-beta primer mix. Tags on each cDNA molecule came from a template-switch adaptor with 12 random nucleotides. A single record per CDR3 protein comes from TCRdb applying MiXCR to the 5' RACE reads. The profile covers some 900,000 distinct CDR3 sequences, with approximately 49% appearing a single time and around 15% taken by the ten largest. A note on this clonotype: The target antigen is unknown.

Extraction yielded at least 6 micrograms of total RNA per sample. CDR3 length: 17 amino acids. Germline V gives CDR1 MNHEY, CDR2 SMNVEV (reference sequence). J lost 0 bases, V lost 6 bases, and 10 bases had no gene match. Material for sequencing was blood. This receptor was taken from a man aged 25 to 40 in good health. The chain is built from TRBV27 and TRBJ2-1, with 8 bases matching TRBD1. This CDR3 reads CASRTKTGVSSYNEQFF. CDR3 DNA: TGTGCCAGCAGGACTAAGACAGGGGTCAGCTCCTACAATGAGCAGTTCTTC.